This T cell receptor (beta chain) was identified during a study of T-cell memory formation after mild COVID-19. General study points: The study found balanced CD4/CD8 in clones contracting day 15 to 85 and a CD4+ lean in later expanders. For second-wave clones that peaked at day 37, SARS-CoV-2 specificity went unverified. Memory cells collected pre-infection included some clones that later responded, suggesting cross-reactive memory joined.

In germline, CDR1 is MNHNY, CDR2 SVGAGI (reference sequence). Trimming removed 0 bases from V and 4 bases from J, with 26 bases in between. The CDR3 covers 20 residues. TCRdb used MiXCR to reprocess the 5' RACE reads, holding one entry per CDR3 protein. The data hold nearly 110,000 distinct CDR3 sequences, with roughly 12% observed a single time. As to this clonotype: Its antigen is not identified.

The TCR sequence derives from an adult woman who had mild COVID-19 (a few samples of this study predate the infection). Cell type and time point are not known. The chain has TRBV6-6 and TRBJ2-3; D gene ambiguous. Sample: PBMCs or a T cell subset sorted from them (not recorded which). In DNA form, the CDR3 reads TGTGCCAGCAGTTACTCGAGCCTTAGACCCTCCATCCGAGGATCAGATACGCAGTATTTT. As protein: CASSYSSLRPSIRGSDTQYF.